These 7 T cell receptor beta chains originate from one sample sequenced in a study of T cells in Graves' hyperthyroidism and ophthalmopathy. TCR beta CDR3 regions were amplified from RNA transcripts. Initially, a first-round RT-PCR of the TCR CDR3 employed the HTBI primer set. A single record per CDR3 protein comes from TCRdb applying MiXCR to the multiplex PCR reads. The table shows 600,000 to 700,000 distinct CDR3 sequences, with roughly 15% occurring only once. The sample comprised blood. Receptor source: a woman aged 40-49 years with Graves' ophthalmopathy.

This clonotype turned up a few times. J is TRBJ1-2 and V is TRBV7-9; D not resolved. The CDR3 contains 12 residues. The V end was cut by 5 bases, the J end by 6 bases, with 10 bases between. Germline CDR1 reads SEHNR; CDR2 reads FQNEAQ (reference sequence). The CDR3 loop is CASSSHSNGYTF. CDR3 nucleotide sequence: TGTGCCAGCAGCAGTCACTCGAATGGCTACACCTTC.

The rearrangement joins TRBV30 to TRBJ2-2; D is undetermined. The CDR3 consists of 14 residues. V was trimmed by 4 bases and J by 0 bases, leaving 9 bases between them. CDR1 and CDR2 from the germline V gene are GTSNPN and SVGIG (reference sequence). Written as DNA, the CDR3 is TGTGCCTGGATAAGTGGCGCGAACACCGGGGAGCTGTTTTTT. It specifies CAWISGANTGELFF.

This clonotype has only one observation. The rearrangement links TRBV28 to TRBJ2-7; 8 nucleotides line up with TRBD2. Per the germline V gene, CDR1 is MDHEN and CDR2 is SYDVKM. The CDR3 runs to 15 residues. V was pared by 5 bases and J by 0 bases, with 6 bases of the junction left unmatched. The CDR3 is CASSVRLASSYEQYF. The CDR3 DNA reads as TGTGCCAGCAGTGTCCGACTAGCGAGCTCCTACGAGCAGTACTTC. The variable domain in full, with the rest retrieved from reference TRBV28 and TRBJ2-7, is DVKVTQSSRYLVKRTGEKVFLECVQDMDHENMFWYRQDPGLGLRLIYFSYDVKMKEKGDIPEGYSVSREKKERFSLILESASTNQTSMYLCASSVRLASSYEQYFGPGTRLTVT.

The rearrangement links TRBV9 to TRBJ2-1, with D unresolved. The germline V gene encodes CDR1 SGDLS and CDR2 YYNGEE. The V and J ends lost 0 bases and 6 bases respectively, with 13 bases between them. The CDR3 is made up of 15 amino acids. The CDR3 is CASSVDVGPGNEQFF. The CDR3 DNA is TGTGCCAGCAGCGTAGACGTAGGTCCAGGCAATGAGCAGTTCTTC.

This clonotype was seen ten or more times. The V and J genes are TRBV7-2 and TRBJ1-2, with a possible D match to TRBD1 (5 bases). The germline gives CDR1 SGHTA, CDR2 FQGNSA. V gave up 3 bases and J gave up 8 bases, with 13 bases separating them. The CDR3 is 13 amino acids. Here the CDR3 DNA reads TGTGCCAGCAGCTTCGGGGGTGGGGACGGCTACACCTTC. Its translation: CASSFGGGDGYTF.

This clonotype was detected many times. The chain is built from TRBV19 and TRBJ2-5, with a weak D call TRBD1 (6 bases). Looked up from germline, CDR1 is LNHDA and CDR2 is SQIVND (reference sequence). The CDR3 sequence is 14 residues long. The ends were cut back, 2 bases at V and 3 bases at J, with 10 bases in the middle. The CDR3 region has the DNA TGTGCCAGTAGTATAAATTACAGGGAAGAGACCCAGTACTTC. This gives the protein CASSINYREETQYF. The whole variable domain, filled in from reference TRBV19 and TRBJ2-5, reads DGGITQSPKYLFRKEGQNVTLSCEQNLNHDAMYWYRQDPGQGLRLIYYSQIVNDFQKGDIAEGYSVSREKKESFPLTVTSAQKNPTAFYLCASSINYREETQYFGPGTRLLVL.

This clonotype was seen at least ten times. V usage is TRBV28 and J usage is TRBJ1-5; no clear D gene. V was cut by 8 bases and J by 3 bases, with 11 bases left in between. This CDR3 has 13 residues. CDR1 and CDR2 (germline): MDHEN, SYDVKM. CDR3 protein: CASEPYNNQPQHF. The CDR3 DNA reads as TGTGCCAGCGAGCCCTACAACAATCAGCCCCAGCATTTT. Full variable domain (remainder filled in from reference TRBV28 and TRBJ1-5): DVKVTQSSRYLVKRTGEKVFLECVQDMDHENMFWYRQDPGLGLRLIYFSYDVKMKEKGDIPEGYSVSREKKERFSLILESASTNQTSMYLCASEPYNNQPQHFGDGTRLSIL.